The clone carrying this T cell receptor beta chain was counted only a few times. Its antigen is still unknown. This CDR3 has 12 amino acids. Deletions cut 1 base from V and 4 bases from J, with 3 bases between. The data stem from a study of blood T cells in healthy people across ages. PCR was performed a second time for about 6 to 11 cycles using a sample-barcoded 5' primer and a J-beta primer mix. In TCRdb, the 5' RACE reads were re-called with MiXCR into one record per CDR3 protein. The sample shows about 680,000 distinct CDR3 sequences, around 45% of them seen only once. Study-wide results and caveats: Per million T cells, the diversity of TCR beta decreased roughly linearly as age advanced. There was a strong correlation between TCR beta diversity and naive T cell percentage. Donor CMV status was unknown, possibly confounding expanded clonotype changes.

The clonotype originates from a woman aged 55 to 70 in good health. The chain combines TRBV12-3 or TRBV12-4 with TRBJ2-3; no clear D gene. Sequenced material: blood. The CDR3 bases are TGTGCCAGCAGTTTAGAGGCAGATACGCAGTATTTT. Residues: CASSLEADTQYF.